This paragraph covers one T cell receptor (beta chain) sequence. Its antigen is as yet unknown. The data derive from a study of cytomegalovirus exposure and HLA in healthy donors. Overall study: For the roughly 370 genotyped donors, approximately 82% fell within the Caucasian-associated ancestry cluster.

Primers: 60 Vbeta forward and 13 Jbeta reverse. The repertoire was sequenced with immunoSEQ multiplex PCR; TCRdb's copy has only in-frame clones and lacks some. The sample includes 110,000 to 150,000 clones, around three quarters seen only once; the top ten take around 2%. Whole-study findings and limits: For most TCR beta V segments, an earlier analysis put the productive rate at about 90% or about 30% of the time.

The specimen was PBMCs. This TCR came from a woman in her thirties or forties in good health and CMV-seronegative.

The CDR3 nucleotides read TGCGCCAGCAGAGAGGGAACCTACGAGCAGTACTTC. Protein sequence: CASREGTYEQYF. V and J are TRBV5-1 and TRBJ2-7, with a tentative D call TRBD2 (5 bases). The CDR3 spans 12 residues. Germline V gene data show CDR1 as SGHRS and CDR2 as YFSETQ. With 5 bases removed from V and 2 bases from J, the gap between germline ends came to 8 bases.